Listed here are 8 T cell receptor beta chains from one sample, sequenced in a study of CD8+CD57+ T cells in acquired aplastic anemia. Genomic DNA served as template for TCR beta VDJ and CDR3 profiling. TCRdb re-called the reads with MiXCR, one entry per CDR3 protein. The sample carries some 200,000 distinct CDR3 sequences, over 55% recorded once. Patients picked for sequencing had shown CD8+CD57+ cell expansion detected by flow cytometry. Specimen: sorted CD4+, CD8+, or CD8+CD57+ T cells (not recorded which) from PBMCs. Every receptor here comes from a human donor with aplastic anemia.

The CDR3 region is CASSVDVGSDYGYTF. CDR3 coding DNA: TGTGCCAGCAGCGTAGATGTGGGGAGTGACTATGGCTACACCTTC. The chain joins TRBV9 to TRBJ1-2; D remains ambiguous. Germline assignment: CDR1 SGDLS and CDR2 YYNGEE. V was clipped by 0 bases and J by 3 bases, with 12 bases between them. The CDR3 has 15 residues.

The rearrangement joins TRBV29-1 to TRBJ2-5; TRBD2 matches at 14 bases. This CDR3 has 15 residues. The ends lost 5 bases at V and 5 bases at J; junction bases unmatched: 7. Germline V gene lookup returns CDR1 SQVTM and CDR2 ANQGSEA. As DNA, the CDR3 is TGCAGCGTTAGCGGACTAGCGGGGGGCGGGGAGACCCAGTACTTC. It codes for CSVSGLAGGGETQYF.

The rearrangement uses TRBV20-1 and TRBJ2-5; either TRBD1 or TRBD2 may supply D (6 bases each). The CDR3 contains 16 residues. V was cut by 2 bases and J by 7 bases, with 23 bases left in between. Germline CDR1 is DFQATT and CDR2 is SNEGSKA (reference sequence). In nucleotides, the CDR3 is TGCAGTGCTAGACCTCGGACAGAGGAGGGCCTAGGGACCCAGTACTTC. Its protein product is CSARPRTEEGLGTQYF.

The chain employs TRBV9 and TRBJ2-2; a weak D match, TRBD2 (5 bases). V was clipped by 2 bases and J by 4 bases, with 12 bases between them. The CDR3 runs 15 residues. Per germline, CDR1 SGDLS and CDR2 YYNGEE. This CDR3 is CASSVREGLTGELFF. CDR3 nucleotides: TGTGCCAGCAGCGTTCGGGAAGGCCTCACCGGGGAGCTGTTTTTT.

This clonotype was picked up a small number of times. The V call is TRBV4-2, the J call TRBJ2-1; D might be TRBD1 (6 bases). Between the trimmed V and J ends, which lost 1 base and 8 bases, there was a span of 21 bases. The CDR3 is 17 residues long. CDR1 is LGHNA, CDR2 YNFKEQ, per germline. CDR3 bases: TGTGCCAGCAGCCAAGGCTCTTTGGGCAGGGGAAGGGATGAGCAGTTCTTC. Amino acid sequence: CASSQGSLGRGRDEQFF.

Ten or more counts support this clonotype. This rearrangement joins TRBV27 to TRBJ2-7; 7 bases line up with TRBD2. The CDR3 sequence is 15 residues long. With V trimmed by 4 bases and J by 0 bases, 6 bases remained unmatched. The V gene's germline CDR1 is MNHEY and CDR2 SMNVEV (reference sequence). CDR3 in amino acids: CASSSPGRGSYEQYF. The CDR3 bases are TGTGCCAGCAGTTCCCCAGGGAGGGGCTCCTACGAGCAGTACTTC.

The genes are TRBV20-1 and TRBJ1-6; a weak D match, TRBD1 (5 bases). The V end lost 0 bases, the J end lost 2 bases, and 8 bases lay between the germline ends. The CDR3 runs 15 residues. CDR1 and CDR2 from the germline V gene are DFQATT and SNEGSKA (reference sequence). The CDR3 spells CSARDQGTYNSPLHF. The CDR3 nucleotides read TGCAGTGCTAGAGATCAGGGAACCTATAATTCACCCCTCCACTTT.

This clonotype was seen once. The junction and the germline gene differ at one end; a read error may be behind it. The chain carries TRBV7-3 and TRBJ2-6; the D gene could be TRBD1 or TRBD2 (6 bases each). CDR3 length: 18 amino acids. Germline V gives CDR1 SGHTA, CDR2 FQGTGA. Written as DNA, the CDR3 is TGCGCCAGCAGCTTAGCGGACAGTCGGAATTCTGGGGCCAACGTCCTGACTTTC. As protein: CASSLADSRNSGANVLTF. The full variable domain, in which reference TRBV7-3 and TRBJ2-6 provide the parts outside the CDR3, is GAGVSQTPSNKVTEKGKYVELRCDPISGHTALYWYRQSLGQGPEFLIYFQGTGAADDSGLPNDRFFAVRPEGSVSTLKIQRTERGDSAVYLCASSLADSRNSGANVLTFGAGSRLTVL.